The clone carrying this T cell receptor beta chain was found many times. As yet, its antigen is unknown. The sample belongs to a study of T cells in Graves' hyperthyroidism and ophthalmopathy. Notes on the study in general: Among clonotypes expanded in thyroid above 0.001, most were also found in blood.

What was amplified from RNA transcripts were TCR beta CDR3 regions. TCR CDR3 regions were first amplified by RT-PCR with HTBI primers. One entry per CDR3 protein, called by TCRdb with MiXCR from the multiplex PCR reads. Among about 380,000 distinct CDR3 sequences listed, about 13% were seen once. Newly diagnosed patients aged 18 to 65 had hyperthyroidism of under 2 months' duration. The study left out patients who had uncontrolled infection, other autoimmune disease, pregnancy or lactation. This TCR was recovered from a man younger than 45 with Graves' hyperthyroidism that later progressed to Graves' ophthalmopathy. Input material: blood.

CDR3 bases: TGTGCCAGCAGTCCTGTTATGGGACGCCCCTACGAGCAGTACTTC. Amino acid sequence: CASSPVMGRPYEQYF. The V call is TRBV12-3 or TRBV12-4, the J call TRBJ2-7; D might be TRBD1 or TRBD2, each matching 5 bases. V lost 5 bases and J 2 bases, leaving 16 bases between the germline ends. This CDR3 region has 15 residues.